A single sample gave rise to the 30 T cell receptor beta chains below, sequenced in a study of spatial heterogeneity in lung cancer. Regarding time point: sample taken at primary tumor resection. Whole RNA, which was extracted from tumor, nontumor lung tissue or frozen PBMC, was sequenced without any cell sorting. TCRdb reprocessed the 5' RACE reads via MiXCR and lists one record per CDR3 protein. The profile shows under 7,500 distinct CDR3 sequences, about 7.7% of them singletons. The sequences come from PBMCs, collected at surgery. All receptors come from a male donor with early-stage non-small cell lung cancer.

Concerning this clonotype: This beta chain represents an off-target read in a library built for alpha chains; its size is of limited meaning. This chain connects TRBV7-2 to TRBJ2-3, with unresolved D. This CDR3 is 15 amino acids long. Germline lookup yields CDR1 SGHTA and CDR2 FQGNSA. V lost 5 bases to trimming and J lost 1 base, with 13 bases between them. In DNA form, the CDR3 reads TGTGCCAGCAGCCTCCAACGAACCGGCACAGATACGCAGTATTTT. Protein product: CASSLQRTGTDTQYF.

There are many counts of this clonotype. The library was prepared for alpha chains; this beta chain is a stray read, so its frequency means little. The CDR3, as DNA: TGTGCCAGCTCACCAGGTGGACAGGGCCCAGATACGCAGTATTTT. Its protein is CASSPGGQGPDTQYF. This chain joins TRBV18 and TRBJ2-3, with 8 bases identical to TRBD1. V lost 2 bases and J lost 4; bases outside the gene matches: 5. This CDR3 is 15 amino acids long. Germline V CDR1 and CDR2: KGHSH, LQKENI.

This clonotype was found a few times. This beta chain slipped into a library made for alpha chains as a stray read, so its size is not meaningful. The gene calls are TRBV5-1 and TRBJ2-5; 11 bases are a match to TRBD2. CDR1 and CDR2 from the germline V gene are SGHRS and YFSETQ. The CDR3 is 18 amino acids. V lost 5 bases, J lost 1 base, and 13 bases stayed unmatched. CDR3 in DNA: TGCGCCAGCAGTCCACTCAACACCGGGACTAGCGGCCAAGAGACCCAGTACTTC. Encoded protein: CASSPLNTGTSGQETQYF. Full variable domain (outside the CDR3, taken from reference TRBV5-1 and TRBJ2-5): KAGVTQTPRYLIKTRGQQVTLSCSPISGHRSVSWYQQTPGQGLQFLFEYFSETQRNKGNFPGRFSGRQFSNSRSEMNVSTLELGDSALYLCASSPLNTGTSGQETQYFGPGTRLLVL.

This clonotype was detected many times. With the library built for alpha chains, this beta chain is off target and its frequency is not meaningful. The chain couples TRBV6-5 to TRBJ1-2; 9 positions match TRBD1. Germline trimming cut 6 bases from V and 7 bases from J; bases unmatched to any gene: 6. The CDR3 spans 13 residues. From germline, CDR1 is MNHEY and CDR2 SVGAGI. The CDR3 coding sequence is TGTGCCAGCAGCCGGACAGGGGCCAGTGGCTACACCTTC. Protein sequence: CASSRTGASGYTF.

This clonotype showed up many times. This beta chain is a stray sequence in a library constructed for alpha chains; its clone size is not meaningful. The rearrangement joins TRBV7-9 to TRBJ2-3; no definite D call. The germline V gene has CDR1 SEHNR and CDR2 FQNEAQ (reference sequence). This CDR3 is built from 15 residues. V was clipped by 1 base and J by 2 bases, with 10 bases between them. CDR3: CASSLVRSITDTQYF. As DNA, the CDR3 is TGTGCCAGCAGCTTAGTCCGGAGTATCACAGATACGCAGTATTTT.

This clonotype has at least ten counts. This beta chain represents an off-target read in a library built for alpha chains; its size is of limited meaning. This chain connects TRBV7-9 to TRBJ2-1; no definite D call. Germline V gives CDR1 SEHNR, CDR2 FQNEAQ (reference sequence). The CDR3 covers 15 residues. Trimming took 5 bases from V and 7 from J, leaving 18 bases between them. The CDR3 is CASSPTSPGWNEQFF. The CDR3 DNA reads TGTGCCAGCAGCCCTACGTCCCCCGGGTGGAATGAGCAGTTCTTC.

This clonotype was detected ten times or more. This beta chain is a stray read from a library made for alpha chains; its abundance is not meaningful. J is TRBJ1-2 and V is TRBV7-9; 9 nucleotides agree with TRBD1. V lost 5 bases to trimming and J lost 5 bases; unmatched junction nucleotides: 3. Germline V CDR1 and CDR2: SEHNR, FQNEAQ (reference sequence). This CDR3 region has 13 residues. CDR3 sequence: CASSRDRAYGYTF. Written as DNA, the CDR3 is TGTGCCAGCAGCCGGGACAGGGCTTATGGCTACACCTTC.

Turning to this clonotype: Because this beta chain is a stray read in a library intended to capture alpha chains, its abundance should not be given much weight. V is TRBV7-3 and J is TRBJ1-4, with TRBD1 matching 7 bases. Germline V CDR1 and CDR2: SGHTA, FQGTGA. The CDR3 covers 14 residues. The ends lost 10 bases at V and 8 bases at J; junction bases unmatched: 13. The CDR3 nucleotides are TGTGCCAACGACGACAGGGCCTCCCAGGAAAAACTGTTTTTT. It yields the protein CANDDRASQEKLFF.

In regard to this clonotype: The size of this beta chain means little, since it is a stray read in a library made for alpha chains. The chain couples TRBV20-1 to TRBJ2-7; no clear D gene. The germline V gene has CDR1 DFQATT and CDR2 SNEGSKA (reference sequence). V was cut by 0 bases and J by 2 bases, with 5 bases left in between. The CDR3 contains 12 residues. The CDR3 DNA reads as TGCAGTGCTAGAGATCTTACCTACGAGCAGTACTTC. It yields the protein CSARDLTYEQYF.

This clonotype was observed a handful of times. This beta chain turned up in a library designed for alpha chains; as an off-target read, its abundance says little. J is TRBJ2-7 and V is TRBV21-1; the DNA was not compared with TRBD2, the D call given in the table. TRBV21-1 is classified as a pseudogene. The CDR3 totals 16 residues. Here the CDR3 reads CASSKVRKRESYEQYF. The CDR3 region has the DNA TGTGCCAGCAGCAAAGTCCGAAAGCGGGAGTCCTACGAGCAGTACTTC.

This clonotype has ten or more counts. The library was designed around alpha chains, so this beta chain is a stray read whose abundance carries little weight. This sequence joins TRBV20-1 and TRBJ2-7, with TRBD1 matching 7 bases. There are 13 residues in the CDR3. Losses at the gene ends were 4 bases for V and 0 bases for J; bases not matched to a gene: 3. Per the germline V gene, CDR1 is DFQATT and CDR2 is SNEGSKA (reference sequence). Written as DNA, the CDR3 is TGCAGTGCTAAGACAGGGAGCTCCTACGAGCAGTACTTC. It codes for CSAKTGSSYEQYF.

This clonotype occurred many times. This beta chain is a stray read from a library made for alpha chains; its abundance is not meaningful. The CDR3 reads CASSPSSYNEQFF. As DNA, the CDR3 is TGTGCCAGCAGCCCGAGCTCCTACAATGAGCAGTTCTTC. The V call is TRBV7-2, the J call TRBJ2-1, with unresolved D. Trimming shortened V by 5 bases and J by 0 bases, and 5 bases separated the two germline ends. This CDR3 contains 13 residues. Germline V gene sequence: CDR1 SGHTA, CDR2 FQGNSA. The full variable domain, with the rest looked up from reference TRBV7-2 and TRBJ2-1, is GAGVSQSPSNKVTEKGKDVELRCDPISGHTALYWYRQSLGQGLEFLIYFQGNSAPDKSGLPSDRFSAERTGGSVSTLTIQRTQQEDSAVYLCASSPSSYNEQFFGPGTRLTVL.

This clonotype showed up many times. This beta chain is off target for a library built for alpha chains, so its abundance means little. The CDR3 bases are TGCAGCGTTGAAGGTCTTACCCCGGGACTAGCCTCGGAGACCCAGTACTTC. Translated: CSVEGLTPGLASETQYF. The chain couples TRBV29-1 to TRBJ2-5; TRBD2 aligns across 9 bases. Per germline, CDR1 SQVTM and CDR2 ANQGSEA. This CDR3 region has 17 residues. The trim removed 1 base at V and 5 bases at J, leaving 14 bases unmatched.

By sample fraction, this clonotype is medium-sized. Being off target in a library aimed at alpha chains, this beta chain has a size of little meaning. V and J are TRBV20-1 and TRBJ2-7; D call uncertain. Trimming removed 2 bases from V and 1 base from J, with 9 bases in between. Germline CDR1 is DFQATT and CDR2 is SNEGSKA (reference sequence). The CDR3 totals 13 residues. The CDR3 coding sequence is TGCAGTGCTAGATCCTGGGAATCCTACGAGCAGTACTTC. As protein: CSARSWESYEQYF.

This clonotype was recorded at least ten times. This beta chain turned up in a library designed for alpha chains; as an off-target read, its abundance says little. This chain uses TRBV20-1 with TRBJ1-4; a weak D match, TRBD1 (6 bases). The V end lost 7 bases, the J end lost 5 bases, and 17 bases lay between the germline ends. CDR1 and CDR2 (germline): DFQATT, SNEGSKA (reference sequence). The CDR3 has 14 residues. CDR3 region: CSGRGKTGNEKLFF. CDR3 DNA sequence: TGCAGTGGAAGGGGCAAGACAGGAAATGAAAAACTGTTTTTT.

This clonotype was counted at least ten times. Within a library made for alpha chains, this beta chain is off target, and its count is uninformative. The genes are TRBV15 and TRBJ1-1; 10 nucleotides align to TRBD1. This CDR3 spans 15 amino acids. Germline V gene lookup returns CDR1 LNHNV and CDR2 YYDKDF (reference sequence). The ends lost 1 base at V and 5 bases at J; junction bases unmatched: 4. CDR3 coding DNA: TGTGCCACCAGCAGAGGACAGGGGGCAGGGACTGAAGCTTTCTTT. This encodes CATSRGQGAGTEAFF.

This clonotype was seen at least ten times. Found in a library prepared for alpha chains, this beta chain is an off-target read, and its abundance has little meaning. The CDR3 DNA reads as TGTGCTAGTGCCCGGGGCGGAAGCACAGATACGCAGTATTTT. This translates into CASARGGSTDTQYF. V gene TRBV12-5 combines with J gene TRBJ2-3; D tentatively reads TRBD1 or TRBD2 (5 bases each). V lost 7 bases and J lost 0, with 11 bases in between. Germline V gene data show CDR1 as LGHNT and CDR2 as FRNRAP. The length of the CDR3 is 14 residues.

Within the sample, this clonotype is medium-sized. Since it is a stray read in a library aimed at alpha chains, this beta chain has a size that is not meaningful. This chain connects TRBV4-2 to TRBJ2-1; 7 bases match TRBD2. V gave up 4 bases and J gave up 1 base; unmatched junction bases: 10. The V gene's germline CDR1 is LGHNA and CDR2 YNFKEQ. This CDR3 spans 17 amino acids. CDR3 in DNA: TGTGCCAGCAGCCCCCTGGGCGGGAGTAAGTCCTACAATGAGCAGTTCTTC. Translating it yields CASSPLGGSKSYNEQFF.

This clonotype was detected many times. This beta chain appears as a stray read in a library generated for alpha chains; its size is not informative. The chain carries TRBV6-2 or TRBV6-3 and TRBJ1-1; D possibly corresponds to TRBD1 (6 bases). The CDR3 extends over 17 amino acids. Trimming pared 7 bases from V and 1 base from J, leaving 22 bases between. Germline V gene data show CDR1 as MNHEY and CDR2 as SVGEGT. CDR3 bases: TGTGCCAGCATCCCGGACGGAACTGAAGGGGGGAACACTGAAGCTTTCTTT. Amino acid sequence: CASIPDGTEGGNTEAFF.

This clonotype was recorded at least ten times. This beta chain is off target for a library built for alpha chains, so its abundance means little. This chain connects TRBV28 to TRBJ2-7; no reliable D call. Germline values: CDR1 MDHEN, CDR2 SYDVKM. The CDR3 totals 11 residues. Trimming removed 5 bases at V and 2 bases at J, with 4 bases between. The DNA for the CDR3 is TGTGCCAGCAGTAGAACCTACGAGCAGTACTTC. Its protein is CASSRTYEQYF.

This clonotype was recorded many times. For a library built for alpha chains, this beta chain is a stray read; little rests on its size. This chain joins TRBV7-8 and TRBJ2-3, with TRBD2 matching over 11 bases. CDR1 is SGHVS, CDR2 FQNEAQ, per germline. This CDR3 region has 14 residues. The V segment lost 1 base and the J segment 9 bases; nucleotides outside the gene matches: 3. This chain's CDR3 is CASSLGTSGGTQYF. The CDR3 DNA sequence: TGTGCCAGCAGCTTAGGCACTAGCGGGGGAACGCAGTATTTT.

This clonotype was seen ten or more times. Little can be read into the size of this beta chain, an off-target read in a library designed for alpha chains. The J gene is TRBJ1-1, the V gene TRBV20-1, with D tentatively TRBD1 (5 bases). Deletions cut 3 bases from V and 4 bases from J, with 9 bases between. The germline V gene has CDR1 DFQATT and CDR2 SNEGSKA (reference sequence). This CDR3 comprises 12 residues. The chain's CDR3 is CSASPGPTEAFF. The DNA of the CDR3 is TGCAGTGCTAGCCCAGGGCCCACTGAAGCTTTCTTT.

In its sample, this clonotype was seen many times. This beta chain turned up in a library designed for alpha chains; as an off-target read, its abundance says little. The chain carries TRBV20-1 and TRBJ1-1; 8 bases line up with TRBD1. CDR1 is DFQATT, CDR2 SNEGSKA, per germline (reference sequence). This CDR3 contains 15 residues. V dropped 0 bases and J dropped 7; count of bases not matched to a gene: 10. The CDR3 spells CSARDPSRGHIEAFF. CDR3 coding DNA: TGCAGTGCTAGAGATCCCTCCAGGGGGCACATTGAAGCTTTCTTT.

Ten or more counts support this clonotype. This beta chain is a stray read from a library made for alpha chains; its abundance is not meaningful. The chain joins TRBV7-9 to TRBJ2-7, with 10 nucleotides matching TRBD2. The germline V gene encodes CDR1 SEHNR and CDR2 FQNEAQ (reference sequence). The CDR3 length is 15 residues. The V segment lost 5 bases and the J segment 1 base; nucleotides outside the gene matches: 5. CDR3 coding DNA: TGTGCCAGCAGCGACACTAGCGGGGATTCCTACGAGCAGTACTTC. It translates to CASSDTSGDSYEQYF.

This clonotype has ten or more counts. This beta chain turned up in a library designed for alpha chains; as an off-target read, its abundance says little. V usage is TRBV7-2 and J usage is TRBJ1-2; no definite D call. Germline-derived CDR1 and CDR2 are SGHTA and FQGNSA. This CDR3 comprises 15 residues. V gave up 5 bases and J gave up 5 bases, with 18 bases separating them. Here the CDR3 reads CASSPNQWEWYGYTF. As DNA, the CDR3 is TGTGCCAGCAGCCCTAATCAGTGGGAATGGTATGGCTACACCTTC.

This clonotype was detected many times. Because this beta chain is a stray read in a library intended to capture alpha chains, its abundance should not be given much weight. The chain joins TRBV5-1 to TRBJ2-1; D not certain. The V end was cut by 0 bases, the J end by 7 bases, with 11 bases between. Looked up from germline, CDR1 is SGHRS and CDR2 is YFSETQ. CDR3 size: 14 residues. CDR3 protein: CASSLEYAQNEQFF. Here the CDR3 DNA reads TGCGCCAGCAGCTTGGAGTATGCTCAGAATGAGCAGTTCTTC.

This clonotype was seen a handful of times. This beta chain is off target for a library built for alpha chains, so its abundance means little. The rearrangement uses TRBV6-6 and TRBJ2-5; 12 positions match TRBD2. V shed 2 bases, J shed 2 bases, and the junction held 3 bases outside the gene matches. This CDR3 is built from 16 residues. CDR1 and CDR2 from the germline V gene are MNHNY and SVGAGI (reference sequence). CDR3 loop: CASSYLTSGRQETQYF. CDR3 coding DNA: TGTGCCAGCAGTTACCTTACTAGCGGGAGGCAAGAGACCCAGTACTTC.

This clonotype came up a few times. This beta chain was picked up by a library intended for alpha chains and is off target, so its count carries little meaning. The gene calls are TRBV27 and TRBJ1-6; the D gene is possibly TRBD1 (5 bases). The CDR3 loop spans 17 amino acids. Per germline, CDR1 MNHEY and CDR2 SMNVEV (reference sequence). Trimming removed 5 bases from V and 9 bases from J, with 23 bases in between. The CDR3 DNA is TGTGCCAGCAGTCCCGCCCCCCGACAGTCAGATCCTTCACCCCTCCACTTT. Encoded protein: CASSPAPRQSDPSPLHF.

This clonotype showed up many times. The library was prepared for alpha chains; this beta chain is a stray read, so its frequency means little. The V and J genes are TRBV19 and TRBJ2-2; D not resolved. The CDR3 has 14 amino acids. Germline-derived CDR1 and CDR2 are LNHDA and SQIVND (reference sequence). V dropped 5 bases and J dropped 5 bases, with 12 bases sitting between them. CDR3 protein: CASSQGVRTGELFF. The CDR3 coding sequence is TGTGCCAGTAGTCAAGGAGTGCGGACCGGGGAGCTGTTTTTT.

This clonotype appeared many times. A library prepared for alpha chains yielded this beta chain as an off-target read; its size is of little meaning. V and J are TRBV6-5 and TRBJ2-7; 9 bases agree with TRBD2. From germline, CDR1 is MNHEY and CDR2 SVGAGI. The CDR3 is 14 residues long. J lost 3 bases, V lost 6 bases, and 6 bases had no gene match. As DNA, the CDR3 is TGTGCCAGCAGGTTAGCGGGAGTAGGCTACGAGCAGTACTTC. Translating gives CASRLAGVGYEQYF.